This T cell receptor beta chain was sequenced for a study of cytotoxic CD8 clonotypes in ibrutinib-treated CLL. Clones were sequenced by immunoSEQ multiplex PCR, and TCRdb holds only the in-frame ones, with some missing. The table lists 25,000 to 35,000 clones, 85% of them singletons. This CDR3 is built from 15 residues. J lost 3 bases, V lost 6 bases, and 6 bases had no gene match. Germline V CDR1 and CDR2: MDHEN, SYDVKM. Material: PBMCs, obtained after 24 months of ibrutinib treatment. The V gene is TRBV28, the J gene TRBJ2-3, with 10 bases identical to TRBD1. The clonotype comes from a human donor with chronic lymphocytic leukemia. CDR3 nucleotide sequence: TGTGCCAGCAGCCCCGGGACAGGGGCGACAGATACGCAGTATTTT. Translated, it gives CASSPGTGATDTQYF.